This T cell receptor (beta chain) originates from a study of T cells in Graves' hyperthyroidism and ophthalmopathy. Whole-study context: Initial diagnosis, before any treatment, was when peripheral blood was collected.

Uncontrolled infection, other autoimmune disease, pregnancy or lactation barred patients from enrollment. Study outcomes and limitations: Model output signaled ophthalmopathy a median around 6.9 months ahead of onset. Ophthalmopathy was distinguished from stable hyperthyroidism by 13 V-J signatures.

As concerns this clonotype: What it recognizes is unknown.

The V and J ends lost 5 bases and 5 bases respectively, with 30 bases between them. The CDR3 sequence is 18 residues long. CDR1 DFQATT and CDR2 SNEGSKA come from the germline V gene (reference sequence). Amplified regions were TCR beta CDR3 sequences from RNA transcripts. Initially, a first-round RT-PCR of the TCR CDR3 employed the HTBI primer set. TCRdb reanalysed the multiplex PCR reads using MiXCR and keeps one entry per CDR3 protein. The sample contains a few hundred thousand distinct CDR3 sequences, 13% to 15% of which appear only once. The rearrangement links TRBV20-1 to TRBJ2-5, with D possibly called TRBD1 or TRBD2 (7 bases each). The sequenced material came from blood. This TCR came from a woman between 50 and 59 years old with Graves' hyperthyroidism that later progressed to Graves' ophthalmopathy. This CDR3 reads CSALTGELLAGVVETQYF. The CDR3 DNA follows: TGCAGTGCTTTAACAGGGGAGCTTCTGGCGGGAGTGGTTGAGACCCAGTACTTC.